The 7 T cell receptor beta chains reported below all come from one sample, sequenced in a study of patients and donors after allogeneic stem cell transplantation. TCRdb used MiXCR to reprocess the RT-PCR reads, holding one entry per CDR3 protein. The sample yields about 960,000 distinct CDR3 sequences, approximately 18% seen once. Input material: blood, either unsorted or a sorted T cell fraction (not recorded which). These receptors came from a human donor who was either an allogeneic HSCT recipient or a stem cell or donor lymphocyte infusion donor (not recorded which). It is not recorded whose cells these are; they may come from a transplant donor.

A few counts support this clonotype. V gene TRBV11-2 combines with J gene TRBJ2-3; a weak D match, TRBD2 (5 bases). Trimming pared 5 bases from V and 6 bases from J, leaving 15 bases between. The germline V gene has CDR1 SGHAT and CDR2 FQNNGV. The length of the CDR3 is 14 residues. This CDR3 is CASSTSRAGDTQYF. In nucleotides, the CDR3 is TGTGCCAGCAGCACCAGTAGGGCGGGTGATACGCAGTATTTT.

V usage is TRBV7-6 and J usage is TRBJ1-3; 9 nucleotides line up with TRBD1. From germline, CDR1 is SGHVS and CDR2 FNYEAQ. The CDR3 has 18 amino acids. After removal of 1 base from V and 8 bases from J, the junction contained 15 bases not matched to a gene. DNA of the CDR3: TGTGCCAGCAGCTTAGGGGTCGCTTCCGGGACAGGGTGGGACACCATATATTTT. Translated, it gives CASSLGVASGTGWDTIYF.

CDR3 nucleotide sequence: TGCGCCAGCAGCCAAACACAGGGTGACTATGGCTACACCTTC. It specifies CASSQTQGDYGYTF. The chain combines TRBV4-3 with TRBJ1-2; maybe TRBD1 (6 bases). V shed 2 bases and J shed 3 bases, with 10 bases lying between them. The CDR3 runs to 14 residues. CDR1 is LGHNA and CDR2 is YSLEER in the germline V gene.

This clonotype was seen only once. This sequence joins TRBV7-2 and TRBJ2-1; TRBD2 matches at 7 bases. CDR1 is SGHTA and CDR2 is FQGNSA in the germline V gene. CDR3 length equals 13 residues. The trim removed 3 bases at V and 9 bases at J, leaving 5 bases unmatched. The CDR3 DNA is TGTGCCAGCAGCTTGGGGGGGATTTCTGAGCAGTTCTTC. It translates to CASSLGGISEQFF.

This chain connects TRBV6-1 to TRBJ2-7; D possibly matches TRBD1 or TRBD2 (5 bases each). V gave up 5 bases and J gave up 5 bases, with 19 bases separating them. The CDR3 length is 15 residues. Germline values: CDR1 MNHNS, CDR2 SASEGT. The CDR3 DNA reads TGTGCCAGCAGTCCCCAGGGACGGGGTAGAAACGAGCAGTACTTC. Residues: CASSPQGRGRNEQYF.

The rearrangement uses TRBV11-2 and TRBJ2-7; 11 bases are shared with TRBD2. The germline gives CDR1 SGHAT, CDR2 FQNNGV. The CDR3 spans 17 residues. V trimming: 0 bases; J trimming: 2 bases; junction bases outside the gene matches: 6. The CDR3 nucleotides read TGTGCCAGCAGCTTAGACACGACTAGCGGGATCCCCTACGAGCAGTACTTC. It encodes CASSLDTTSGIPYEQYF.

This clonotype was seen more than once but under ten times. This sequence joins TRBV20-1 and TRBJ1-4, with 9 bases fitting TRBD1. V shed 1 base and J 7 bases; nucleotides not matched to a gene: 4. This CDR3 is 14 amino acids long. From germline, CDR1 is DFQATT and CDR2 SNEGSKA (reference sequence). CDR3 nucleotide sequence: TGCAGTGCTAGAGTCGACAGGGGGGGTGAAAAACTGTTTTTT. Protein product: CSARVDRGGEKLFF.